Presented here are 17 T cell receptor beta chains from one specimen sequenced in a study of low-dose radiotherapy and immunotherapy resistance in tumors. Both TCRalpha and TCRbeta chains were reverse transcribed with V-gene-specific primers. It was with a constant-region primer and a V-primer adapter that TCRs were amplified over around 19 PCR cycles. TCRdb analysed the reads with MiXCR anew, one entry per CDR3 protein. Among more than 6,000 distinct CDR3 sequences, about 59% were seen once, and the ten largest hold about 8.7%. These receptors came from a human donor with advanced metastatic prostate, ovarian, gallbladder or colorectal cancer (not recorded which). This table probably holds off-target reads from a library built for another chain.

This clonotype has a single count. The chain employs TRBV18 and TRBJ2-3; D perhaps matches TRBD1 (6 bases). CDR1 and CDR2 from the germline V gene are KGHSH and LQKENI. There are 12 residues in the CDR3. Between the trimmed V and J ends, which lost 5 bases and 6 bases, there was a span of 9 bases. The CDR3 DNA follows: TGTGCCAGCTCAGCGCAGGGGGATACGCAGTATTTT. It translates to CASSAQGDTQYF.

V gene TRBV9 combines with J gene TRBJ1-3; D perhaps matches TRBD1 (6 bases). From germline, CDR1 is SGDLS and CDR2 YYNGEE. This CDR3 spans 15 amino acids. V shed 0 bases and J shed 7 bases, with 14 bases lying between them. The CDR3: CASSVDGQGTNTIYF. CDR3 DNA sequence: TGTGCCAGCAGCGTAGACGGTCAGGGGACCAACACCATATATTTT.

The chain is built from TRBV9 and TRBJ2-7; D possibly corresponds to TRBD1 (6 bases). V shed 0 bases and J shed 2 bases, with 18 bases lying between them. The germline gives CDR1 SGDLS, CDR2 YYNGEE. The CDR3 sequence is 17 residues long. Here the CDR3 reads CASSVEGNRASTYEQYF. The DNA of the CDR3 is TGTGCCAGCAGCGTAGAAGGGAACAGGGCCTCAACCTACGAGCAGTACTTC.

The chain links TRBV2 to TRBJ2-7; D remains ambiguous. Trimming left V 2 bases short and J 0 bases short, with 5 bases between. Germline V gives CDR1 SNHLY, CDR2 FYNNEI. This CDR3 is 13 amino acids long. The CDR3 loop is CASSEMFSYEQYF. The CDR3 DNA reads as TGTGCCAGCAGTGAAATGTTCTCCTACGAGCAGTACTTC.

The chain links TRBV6-6 to TRBJ1-1; D is ambiguous. Between the trimmed V and J ends, which lost 10 bases and 0 bases, there was a span of 12 bases. Germline CDR1 is MNHNY and CDR2 is SVGAGI (reference sequence). The CDR3 length is 13 residues. The CDR3 DNA follows: TGTGCCACGGACGGCACAATGAACACTGAAGCTTTCTTT. It specifies CATDGTMNTEAFF.

This clonotype was recorded a few times. V and J are TRBV5-1 and TRBJ1-1; D remains unclear. The V gene's germline CDR1 is SGHRS and CDR2 YFSETQ. Trimming stripped 3 bases from V and 1 base from J, with 19 bases between. This CDR3 region has 17 residues. The CDR3 protein is CASSYRANPTPNTEAFF. For the CDR3, the DNA is TGCGCCAGCAGCTATCGGGCCAATCCGACCCCGAACACTGAAGCTTTCTTT.

The CDR3 bases are TGTGCCAGCAGCCCCCAGGGTGTAGCTTACAATGAGCAGTTCTTC. It specifies CASSPQGVAYNEQFF. The rearrangement joins TRBV9 to TRBJ2-1; D is perhaps TRBD1 (5 bases). Between the trimmed V and J ends, which lost 4 bases and 4 bases, there was a span of 15 bases. Germline-derived CDR1 and CDR2 are SGDLS and YYNGEE. This CDR3 comprises 15 residues.

V is TRBV3-1 and J is TRBJ2-3; 9 bases map to TRBD2. Germline V lookup: CDR1 LGHDT, CDR2 YNNKEL (reference sequence). J gave up 3 bases and V 2 bases, and 3 bases lay outside the gene matches. The CDR3 runs 15 residues. CDR3: CASSQSGRITDTQYF. In nucleotides, the CDR3 is TGTGCCAGCAGCCAAAGCGGGAGGATTACAGATACGCAGTATTTT.

For this clonotype: A read error may produce the germline difference seen at one junction end. The chain is built from TRBV2 and TRBJ2-7; 9 nucleotides line up with TRBD1. The CDR3 consists of 12 residues. Germline-derived CDR1 and CDR2 are SNHLY and FYNNEI. This chain's CDR3 is CASETSGTGYDF. The DNA for the CDR3 is TGTGCCAGCGAAACATCCGGGACAGGGTATGACTTC.

The chain uses TRBV28 and TRBJ2-1; perhaps TRBD1 as D (7 bases). The CDR3 extends over 17 amino acids. Germline V gene data show CDR1 as MDHEN and CDR2 as SYDVKM. Trimming removed 4 bases at V and 1 base at J, with 17 bases between. CDR3 sequence reads: CASSSPQGRRSYNEQFF. The CDR3 DNA is TGTGCCAGCAGTTCCCCACAGGGGAGGAGGTCCTACAATGAGCAGTTCTTC.

The gene calls are TRBV7-2 and TRBJ2-3; the D is unclear. The V end lost 4 bases, the J end lost 5 bases, and 13 bases lay between the germline ends. In germline, CDR1 is SGHTA, CDR2 FQGNSA. The CDR3 loop spans 14 amino acids. CDR3 residues: CASSYRPRQDTQYF. The CDR3 DNA is TGTGCCAGCAGCTACCGACCCCGGCAAGATACGCAGTATTTT.

The chain links TRBV15 to TRBJ2-5; D is possibly TRBD1 (7 bases). This CDR3 has 15 amino acids. The germline CDR1 and CDR2 sequences are LNHNV and YYDKDF (reference sequence). The ends were cut back, 1 base at V and 2 bases at J, with 11 bases in the middle. CDR3 amino acids: CATSRGRGLQETQYF. CDR3 bases: TGTGCCACCAGCAGAGGGAGGGGGCTACAAGAGACCCAGTACTTC.

This clonotype is classed as medium-sized. CDR3 bases: TGTGCCAGCAGGGCTAGCGGGAGCTGGAATGAGCAGTTCTTC. It yields the protein CASRASGSWNEQFF. This chain links TRBV5-4 with TRBJ2-1; TRBD2 agrees at 10 bases. Germline values: CDR1 SGHNT, CDR2 YYREEE (reference sequence). This CDR3 is 14 amino acids long. V lost 5 bases to trimming and J lost 7 bases; unmatched junction nucleotides: 6.

This clonotype was seen a few times. J is TRBJ2-3 and V is TRBV26. TRBV26 is flagged as a pseudogene. CDR3 length: 15 residues. CDR3 loop: CASSSHDPKTDTQYF. CDR3 nucleotides: TGTGCCAGCAGTAGCCACGACCCAAAGACAGATACGCAGTATTTT.

The CDR3 loop is CASSTQLVQETQYF. CDR3 DNA sequence: TGTGCCAGCAGCACCCAACTAGTTCAAGAGACCCAGTACTTC. The V and J genes are TRBV3-1 and TRBJ2-5, with D possibly matching TRBD2 (5 bases). The V gene's germline CDR1 is LGHDT and CDR2 YNNKEL (reference sequence). The CDR3 runs 14 residues. V was clipped by 5 bases and J by 2 bases, with 12 bases between them.

This clonotype appeared a few times. V is TRBV5-6 and J is TRBJ2-7; 12 nucleotides match TRBD2. This CDR3 comprises 17 residues. The V and J ends lost 4 bases and 3 bases, in that order; junction bases with no gene match: 11. CDR1 is SGHDT, CDR2 YYEEEE, per germline. CDR3 sequence: CASSQGTSGRLGYEQYF. The CDR3 DNA reads TGTGCCAGCAGCCAGGGAACTAGCGGGAGGTTGGGCTACGAGCAGTACTTC.

The chain carries TRBV7-9 and TRBJ2-7; D is unresolved. The CDR3 has 16 amino acids. V lost 5 bases and J 0 bases, leaving 17 bases between the germline ends. Germline V gives CDR1 SEHNR, CDR2 FQNEAQ (reference sequence). The CDR3 DNA follows: TGTGCCAGCAGCCCTCCTTTCTTAAGAGTCTCCTACGAGCAGTACTTC. Protein sequence: CASSPPFLRVSYEQYF.